Listed here are 28 T cell receptor beta chains from one sample, sequenced in a study of cytomegalovirus exposure and HLA in healthy donors. With 60 Vbeta and 13 Jbeta primers, the PCR was carried out. Clones were read by immunoSEQ multiplex PCR, and TCRdb kept only the in-frame ones, dropping some. The sample holds about 190,000 clones, about 81% seen once. The sequenced sample consisted of PBMCs. Receptor source: a man younger than 45 in good health and CMV-seropositive.

This chain connects TRBV7-2 to TRBJ2-5, with 9 bases lining up with TRBD2. The J call could be wrong; TRBJ2-7 is a better fit for the DNA end. The length of the CDR3 is 16 residues. CDR1 and CDR2 from the germline V gene are SGHTA and FQGNSA. CDR3 in DNA: TGTGCCAGCAGCTTAGTTATTAGCGGGGGAGCCTACGAGCAGTACTTC. This translates into CASSLVISGGAYEQYF.

The chain couples TRBV6-6 to TRBJ1-2, with D possibly TRBD1 on 5 matching bases. Germline V gives CDR1 MNHNY, CDR2 SVGAGI (reference sequence). Trimming took off 4 bases at V and 3 bases at J, with 12 bases between the two ends. The CDR3 loop spans 14 amino acids. CDR3 sequence reads: CASSSSGGDYGYTF. As DNA, the CDR3 is TGTGCCAGCAGTTCATCCGGGGGGGACTATGGCTACACCTTC.

The chain joins TRBV4-1 to TRBJ1-2; a weak D match, TRBD1 (5 bases). V lost 2 bases to trimming and J lost 7 bases, with 11 bases between them. The CDR3 has 13 residues. Germline V lookup: CDR1 MGHRA, CDR2 YSYEKL. The CDR3, as DNA: TGCGCCAGCAGCCAATTCTCGGGGGGTGGCTACACCTTC. As protein: CASSQFSGGGYTF.

This sequence joins TRBV7-2 and TRBJ2-5; 11 bases map to TRBD2. J was trimmed by 5 bases and V by 6 bases; bases with no gene match: 8. This CDR3 contains 15 residues. The V gene's germline CDR1 is SGHTA and CDR2 FQGNSA. The CDR3 spells CASRELAGGIETQYF. CDR3 DNA: TGTGCCAGCAGGGAGCTAGCGGGGGGTATTGAGACCCAGTACTTC.

Comment on this clone: Other DNA sequences in this sample translate to the same CDR3. J is TRBJ2-7 and V is TRBV6-5; D remains ambiguous. The CDR3 runs 13 residues. V was clipped by 6 bases and J by 4 bases, with 13 bases between them. The V gene's germline CDR1 is MNHEY and CDR2 SVGAGI. The CDR3 coding sequence is TGTGCCAGCAGAGGTGACAAAGGTTACGAGCAGTACTTC. Amino acid sequence: CASRGDKGYEQYF.

The chain employs TRBV9 and TRBJ1-4, with D unclear. The CDR3 is 14 residues long. In germline, CDR1 is SGDLS, CDR2 YYNGEE. V was pared by 1 base and J by 7 bases, with 11 bases between. DNA for the CDR3: TGTGCCAGCAGCGTATCAGGTTCCGCTGAAAAACTGTTTTTT. Amino acid sequence: CASSVSGSAEKLFF. Drawing the rest from reference TRBV9 and TRBJ1-4, the complete variable domain is DSGVTQTPKHLITATGQRVTLRCSPRSGDLSVYWYQQSLDQGLQFLIQYYNGEERAKGNILERFSAQQFPDLHSELNLSSLELGDSALYFCASSVSGSAEKLFFGSGTQLSVL.

This chain joins TRBV4-2 and TRBJ2-1; no firm D call. The V end lost 3 bases, the J end lost 4 bases, and 4 bases lay between the germline ends. Germline lookup yields CDR1 LGHNA and CDR2 YNFKEQ. This CDR3 is built from 12 residues. The CDR3 region is CASSQEYNEQFF. In nucleotides, the CDR3 is TGTGCCAGCAGCCAGGAGTACAATGAGCAGTTCTTC.

The table lists this clone with a few counts. The chain joins TRBV5-1 to TRBJ1-6, with TRBD1 identical over 8 bases. Trimming took 4 bases from V and 9 from J; bases not matched to a gene: 6. Germline-derived CDR1 and CDR2 are SGHRS and YFSETQ. The CDR3 runs to 14 residues. The CDR3 sequence is CASSRGQESSPLHF. The CDR3 DNA follows: TGCGCCAGCAGCCGGGGACAGGAAAGTTCACCCCTCCACTTT.

The J gene is TRBJ1-2, the V gene TRBV19; TRBD1 aligns across 7 bases. Trimming cost V 6 bases and J 4 bases; bases outside gene matches: 5. This CDR3 is built from 13 residues. The germline V gene has CDR1 LNHDA and CDR2 SQIVND (reference sequence). DNA of the CDR3: TGTGCCAGTAGCCAGGGGGGCGGCTATGGCTACACCTTC. Encoded protein: CASSQGGGYGYTF.

CDR3 in amino acids: CASSVTGLTTEAFF. The CDR3, as DNA: TGTGCCAGCAGTGTAACAGGGCTGACTACTGAAGCTTTCTTT. The V call is TRBV2, the J call TRBJ1-1; D is perhaps TRBD1 (6 bases). This CDR3 comprises 14 residues. The germline V gene has CDR1 SNHLY and CDR2 FYNNEI. The V and J ends lost 4 bases and 5 bases respectively, with 14 bases between them.

The gene calls are TRBV29-1 and TRBJ2-5, with 7 positions matching TRBD1. The closer fit of TRBJ2-7 to the DNA end suggests the J call may be wrong. Germline-derived CDR1 and CDR2 are SQVTM and ANQGSEA. This CDR3 has 13 residues. The chain's CDR3 is CSAGDSSSYEQYF. The CDR3 DNA sequence: TGCAGCGCCGGGGACAGTTCTTCCTACGAGCAGTACTTC.

The rearrangement uses TRBV11-1 and TRBJ2-1; TRBD2 matches 8 bases. Losses at the gene ends were 5 bases for V and 3 bases for J; bases not matched to a gene: 12. The CDR3 is 17 residues long. Germline V gene lookup returns CDR1 SGHAT and CDR2 FQDESV (reference sequence). The CDR3 DNA follows: TGTGCCAGCAGCCCCCGGCCTAGCGGGTCCTTCTACAATGAGCAGTTCTTC. It yields the protein CASSPRPSGSFYNEQFF.

The sample holds a few counts of this clone. The chain has TRBV10-2 and TRBJ2-1; 12 nucleotides agree with TRBD2. CDR3 length equals 15 residues. In germline, CDR1 is WSHSY, CDR2 SAAADI. V was clipped by 4 bases and J by 8 bases; unmatched bases: 6. The CDR3 sequence: CASSGTSGTLHEQFF. For the CDR3, the DNA is TGCGCCAGCAGTGGGACTAGCGGGACCCTCCATGAGCAGTTCTTC.

Of note for this clone: The same CDR3 arises from other DNA sequences in this sample as well. This sequence joins TRBV7-9 and TRBJ2-4; possibly TRBD1 for D (6 bases). V was cut by 5 bases and J by 1 base, with 12 bases left in between. There are 15 residues in the CDR3. The germline gives CDR1 SEHNR, CDR2 FQNEAQ (reference sequence). CDR3 DNA sequence: TGTGCCAGCAGCCTCGAGGGGGTGGCCAAAAACATTCAGTACTTC. This sequence encodes CASSLEGVAKNIQYF.

The V and J genes are TRBV28 and TRBJ2-7, with D perhaps matching TRBD2 (6 bases). Looked up from germline, CDR1 is MDHEN and CDR2 is SYDVKM. The CDR3 contains 15 residues. Between the trimmed V and J ends, which lost 8 bases and 4 bases, there was a span of 21 bases. The CDR3 nucleotides are TGTGCCAGCCTACCCCCCTCCGGCGGGAAGTACGAGCAGTACTTC. Translation: CASLPPSGGKYEQYF.

The rearrangement links TRBV6-5 to TRBJ1-4, with TRBD1 matching 8 bases. Looked up from germline, CDR1 is MNHEY and CDR2 is SVGAGI. V shed 2 bases, J shed 12 bases, and the junction held 11 bases outside the gene matches. This CDR3 has 15 residues. Here the CDR3 DNA reads TGTGCCAGCAGTTACCGGGACAGGCCGAATGGAGAACTGTTTTTT. Amino acids: CASSYRDRPNGELFF.

This rearrangement joins TRBV13 to TRBJ2-2; 7 bases match TRBD2. Germline V CDR1 and CDR2: PRHDT, FYEKMQ (reference sequence). The CDR3 contains 16 residues. The trim removed 1 base at V and 4 bases at J, leaving 6 bases unmatched. The CDR3 loop is CASSLARGRITGELFF. The CDR3 coding sequence is TGTGCCAGCAGCTTAGCGCGGGGGAGGATCACCGGGGAGCTGTTTTTT.

This chain links TRBV7-2 with TRBJ2-7, with 8 bases fitting TRBD2. CDR3 length equals 16 residues. Germline lookup yields CDR1 SGHTA and CDR2 FQGNSA. V shed 1 base and J 5 bases; nucleotides not matched to a gene: 10. The CDR3 DNA is TGTGCCAGCAGCTTAGAGCCCGGGACTAGTACACACGAGCAGTACTTC. Translated, it gives CASSLEPGTSTHEQYF.

The rearrangement links TRBV19 to TRBJ2-1, with TRBD2 identical over 10 bases. The CDR3 covers 19 residues. Germline V gives CDR1 LNHDA, CDR2 SQIVND (reference sequence). V dropped 3 bases and J dropped 7; count of bases not matched to a gene: 18. CDR3 coding DNA: TGTGCCAGTAGTATCAAGTTCAGACTAGCGGGTGTAAAGGGGAATGAGCAGTTCTTC. Amino acid sequence: CASSIKFRLAGVKGNEQFF.

This clone was seen only a few times. The genes are TRBV6-1 and TRBJ1-4, with D unresolved. V was clipped by 0 bases and J by 3 bases, with 8 bases between them. This CDR3 spans 15 amino acids. The V gene's germline CDR1 is MNHNS and CDR2 SASEGT. DNA of the CDR3: TGTGCCAGCAGTGAAGCAGTGGCAGCTAATGAAAAACTGTTTTTT. It codes for CASSEAVAANEKLFF.

The rearrangement uses TRBV13 and TRBJ2-7; 11 positions match TRBD2. This CDR3 has 16 amino acids. The J segment lost 1 base and the V segment lost 6 bases, leaving 8 bases of the junction unmatched. Germline V lookup: CDR1 PRHDT, CDR2 FYEKMQ (reference sequence). In nucleotides, the CDR3 is TGTGCCAGCAGTTCAACCGGGACTAGCGGATCCTACGAGCAGTACTTC. Translating it yields CASSSTGTSGSYEQYF. Full variable domain (outside the CDR3, taken from reference TRBV13 and TRBJ2-7): AAGVIQSPRHLIKEKRETATLKCYPIPRHDTVYWYQQGPGQDPQFLISFYEKMQSDKGSIPDRFSAQQFSDYHSELNMSSLELGDSALYFCASSSTGTSGSYEQYFGPGTRLTVT.

The chain links TRBV5-1 to TRBJ2-1; TRBD2 matches 16 bases. Per germline, CDR1 SGHRS and CDR2 YFSETQ. The J segment lost 7 bases and the V segment lost 3 bases, leaving 10 bases of the junction unmatched. The CDR3 has 18 amino acids. This chain's CDR3 is CASSSGLAGGPKGNEQFF. In DNA, the CDR3 is TGCGCCAGCAGCTCGGGACTAGCGGGAGGGCCGAAGGGTAATGAGCAGTTCTTC.

This sequence joins TRBV7-9 and TRBJ2-1; 16 nucleotides match TRBD2. Germline V gene sequence: CDR1 SEHNR, CDR2 FQNEAQ (reference sequence). CDR3 length: 14 amino acids. V dropped 4 bases and J dropped 10; count of bases not matched to a gene: 1. In nucleotides, the CDR3 is TGTGCCAGCAGCTCGGGACTAGCGGGAGGGGAGCAGTTCTTC. This gives the protein CASSSGLAGGEQFF. The full variable domain, its missing parts supplied by reference TRBV7-9 and TRBJ2-1, is DTGVSQNPRHKITKRGQNVTFRCDPISEHNRLYWYRQTLGQGPEFLTYFQNEAQLEKSRLLSDRFSAERPKGSFSTLEIQRTEQGDSAMYLCASSSGLAGGEQFFGPGTRLTVL.

V is TRBV9 and J is TRBJ2-7; 14 positions agree with TRBD2. V gave up 3 bases and J gave up 5 bases; unmatched junction bases: 10. Germline loops: CDR1 SGDLS, CDR2 YYNGEE. CDR3 length: 17 amino acids. DNA of the CDR3: TGTGCCAGCAGCGCGGGACTAGCGGGAGTGGCATCAAACGAGCAGTACTTC. Amino acid sequence: CASSAGLAGVASNEQYF.

This chain joins TRBV7-3 and TRBJ2-5; 9 bases are a match to TRBD2. Germline values: CDR1 SGHTA, CDR2 FQGTGA. Trimming cost V 5 bases and J 5 bases; bases outside gene matches: 15. The CDR3 runs to 17 residues. The CDR3 nucleotides read TGTGCCAGCAGCATATCGACTAGCGGCTTGGGGGCCGAGACCCAGTACTTC. Translated: CASSISTSGLGAETQYF.

The chain joins TRBV5-6 to TRBJ2-1; 10 bases fit TRBD2. The CDR3 is made up of 16 amino acids. Per the germline V gene, CDR1 is SGHDT and CDR2 is YYEEEE. Unmatched junction bases numbered 10, after V lost 3 bases and J lost 7 bases. CDR3 in amino acids: CASSWGGAGGSNEQFF. DNA of the CDR3: TGTGCCAGCAGCTGGGGGGGAGCGGGAGGGTCAAATGAGCAGTTCTTC.

The sample holds a few counts of this clone. This chain joins TRBV28 and TRBJ1-2, with D perhaps TRBD1 (6 bases). The CDR3 extends over 12 amino acids. V shed 10 bases and J shed 7 bases, with 16 bases lying between them. CDR1 is MDHEN and CDR2 is SYDVKM in the germline V gene. The CDR3 DNA is TGTGCCATCGTTGGGGGGGCGGGTGGCTACACCTTC. This sequence encodes CAIVGGAGGYTF.

This clone has only one observation. V usage is TRBV6-4 and J usage is TRBJ2-1, with D maybe TRBD2 (7 bases). CDR3 length: 14 residues. Germline CDR1 is MRHNA and CDR2 is SNTAGT. Trimming pared 4 bases from V and 7 bases from J, leaving 14 bases between. The CDR3 reads CASSALGGGNEQFF. Written as DNA, the CDR3 is TGTGCCAGCAGTGCACTAGGGGGGGGAAATGAGCAGTTCTTC.